The source of this T cell receptor beta chain is a study of human T cells and chemical hapten exposure. Study at large: A mostly female patient group had alopecia areata, totalis or universalis. Overall study findings and caveats: While controls formed fewer of them, expanded TCRs formed significantly more large CDR3 similarity clusters.

This clonotype was picked up many times. The antigen is undetermined. The time point: patch test 1, 2 weeks after DPC sensitization. Treatment: therapeutic diphenylcyclopropenone sensitization with weekly scalp DPC. Suited to DPC and affected by alopecia, the donors ranged from 18 to 70 years old. The germline gives CDR1 SQVTM, CDR2 ANQGSEA. V was trimmed by 6 bases and J by 9 bases, leaving 12 bases between them. CDR3 length equals 11 residues. Each CDR3 protein is one row after TCRdb ran MiXCR on the RACE reads. This table holds some 200,000 distinct CDR3 sequences, 20% to 25% found once. The sample in question was whole blood, obtained in connection with sensitization to the hapten diphenylcyclopropenone (DPC). The clonotype comes from a woman in her forties or fifties with alopecia areata. Some clones in this sample may be carry-over from other donors' samples. V usage is TRBV29-1 and J usage is TRBJ1-5, with D maybe TRBD1 (5 bases). The chain's CDR3 is CSVGEQAPQHF. CDR3 coding DNA: TGCAGCGTGGGAGAACAGGCGCCCCAGCATTTT.